This T cell receptor (beta chain) was identified during a study of T-cell reconstitution after alpha-beta-depleted transplantation in children. This sample's TCRbeta library carried unique molecular identifier barcodes. TCRdb passed the PCR reads through MiXCR, listing each CDR3 protein once. The data show roughly 400,000 distinct CDR3 sequences, over 20% seen once. Per germline, CDR1 SGHRS and CDR2 YFSETQ. V was trimmed by 2 bases and J by 7 bases, leaving 10 bases between them. The CDR3 loop spans 14 amino acids. The receptor comes from a human donor who donated a stem cell graft to a child with acute myeloid leukemia. The sample in question was PBMCs from the stem cell graft donor, obtained from the stem cell graft. V and J are TRBV5-1 and TRBJ1-6; D gene unclear. The CDR3 sequence: CASSLNVENSPLHF. The CDR3 DNA is TGCGCCAGCAGCTTAAATGTGGAGAATTCACCCCTCCACTTT.